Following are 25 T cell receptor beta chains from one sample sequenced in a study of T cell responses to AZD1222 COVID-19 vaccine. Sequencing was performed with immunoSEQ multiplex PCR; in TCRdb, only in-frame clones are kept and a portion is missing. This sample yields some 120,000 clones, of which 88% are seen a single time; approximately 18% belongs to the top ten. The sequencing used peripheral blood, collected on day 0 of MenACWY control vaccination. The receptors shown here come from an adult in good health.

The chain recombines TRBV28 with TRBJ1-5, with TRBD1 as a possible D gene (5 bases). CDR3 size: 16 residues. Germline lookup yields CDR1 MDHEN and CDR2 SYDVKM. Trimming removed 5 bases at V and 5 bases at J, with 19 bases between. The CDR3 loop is CASSPGYRGYDQPQHF. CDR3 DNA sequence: TGTGCCAGCAGTCCCGGATATCGGGGGTACGATCAGCCCCAGCATTTT.

The chain's CDR3 is CASSVTSVSYEQYF. The CDR3 DNA follows: TGTGCCAGCAGCGTAACGAGCGTATCCTACGAGCAGTACTTC. V is TRBV9 and J is TRBJ2-7; D is ambiguous. Per germline, CDR1 SGDLS and CDR2 YYNGEE. The germline V and J ends were trimmed by 1 base and 1 base, with 9 bases remaining between them. This CDR3 has 14 residues.

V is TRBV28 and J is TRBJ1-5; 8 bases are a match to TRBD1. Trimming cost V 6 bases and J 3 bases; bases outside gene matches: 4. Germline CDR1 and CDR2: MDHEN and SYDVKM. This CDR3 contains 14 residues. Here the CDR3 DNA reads TGTGCCAGCAGAAGGACAGGGAACAATCAGCCCCAGCATTTT. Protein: CASRRTGNNQPQHF.

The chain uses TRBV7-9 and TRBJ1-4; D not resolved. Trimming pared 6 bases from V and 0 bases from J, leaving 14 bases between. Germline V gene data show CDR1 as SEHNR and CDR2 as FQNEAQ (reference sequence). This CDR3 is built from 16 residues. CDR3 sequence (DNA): TGTGCCAGCAGTTCCTTTGACGGGTCAACTAATGAAAAACTGTTTTTT. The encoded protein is CASSSFDGSTNEKLFF. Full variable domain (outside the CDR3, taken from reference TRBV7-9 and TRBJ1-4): DTGVSQNPRHKITKRGQNVTFRCDPISEHNRLYWYRQTLGQGPEFLTYFQNEAQLEKSRLLSDRFSAERPKGSFSTLEIQRTEQGDSAMYLCASSSFDGSTNEKLFFGSGTQLSVL.

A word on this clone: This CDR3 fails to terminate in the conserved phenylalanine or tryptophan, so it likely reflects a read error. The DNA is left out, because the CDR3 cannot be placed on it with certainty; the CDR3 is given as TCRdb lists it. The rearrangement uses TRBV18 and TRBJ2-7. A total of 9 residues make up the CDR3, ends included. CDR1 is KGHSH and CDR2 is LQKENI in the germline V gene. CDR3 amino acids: CASSPIRAL.

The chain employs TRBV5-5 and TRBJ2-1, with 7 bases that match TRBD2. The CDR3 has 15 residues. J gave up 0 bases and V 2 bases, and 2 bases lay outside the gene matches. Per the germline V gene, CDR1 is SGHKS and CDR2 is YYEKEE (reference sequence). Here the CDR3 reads CASSFLAASYNEQFF. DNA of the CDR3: TGTGCCAGCAGCTTTCTAGCGGCCTCCTACAATGAGCAGTTCTTC.

As DNA, the CDR3 is TGCAGTGCTAGTACCGGTAGCAATCAGCCCCAGCATTTT. It translates to CSASTGSNQPQHF. The V call is TRBV20-1, the J call TRBJ1-5; the D is unclear. V was clipped by 3 bases and J by 0 bases, with 6 bases between them. The germline V gene encodes CDR1 DFQATT and CDR2 SNEGSKA (reference sequence). The CDR3 spans 13 residues.

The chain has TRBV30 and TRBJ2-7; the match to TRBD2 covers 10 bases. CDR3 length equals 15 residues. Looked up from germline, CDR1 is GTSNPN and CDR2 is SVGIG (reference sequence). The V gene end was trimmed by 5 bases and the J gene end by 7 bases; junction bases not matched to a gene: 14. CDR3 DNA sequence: TGTGCCTGGGGCGATGAAACTAGCGGGACGCGGGAGCAGTACTTC. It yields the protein CAWGDETSGTREQYF.

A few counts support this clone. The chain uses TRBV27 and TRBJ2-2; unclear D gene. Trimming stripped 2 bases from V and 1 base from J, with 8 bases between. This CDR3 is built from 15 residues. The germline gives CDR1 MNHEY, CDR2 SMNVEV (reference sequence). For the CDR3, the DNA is TGTGCCAGCAGTTTAGGCACCCTGAACACCGGGGAGCTGTTTTTT. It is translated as CASSLGTLNTGELFF.

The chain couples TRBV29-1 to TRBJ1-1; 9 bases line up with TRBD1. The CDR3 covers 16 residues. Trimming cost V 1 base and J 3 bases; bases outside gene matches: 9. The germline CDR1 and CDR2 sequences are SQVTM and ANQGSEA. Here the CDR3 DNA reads TGCAGCGTTGAAGTCGGGACAGGGTCGGGGTACACTGAAGCTTTCTTT. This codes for CSVEVGTGSGYTEAFF.

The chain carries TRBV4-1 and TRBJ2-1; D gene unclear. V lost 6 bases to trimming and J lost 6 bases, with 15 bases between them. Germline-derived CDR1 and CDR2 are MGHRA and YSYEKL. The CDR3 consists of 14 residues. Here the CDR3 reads CASRRDQTSNEQFF. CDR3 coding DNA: TGCGCCAGCAGGCGCGACCAGACTTCCAATGAGCAGTTCTTC.

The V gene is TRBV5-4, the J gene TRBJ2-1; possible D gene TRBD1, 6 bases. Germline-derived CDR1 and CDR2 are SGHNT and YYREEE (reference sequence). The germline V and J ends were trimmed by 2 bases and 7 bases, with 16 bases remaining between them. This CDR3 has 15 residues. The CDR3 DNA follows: TGTGCCAGCAGCTTCAGTAGGGGACACACGAATGAGCAGTTCTTC. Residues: CASSFSRGHTNEQFF.

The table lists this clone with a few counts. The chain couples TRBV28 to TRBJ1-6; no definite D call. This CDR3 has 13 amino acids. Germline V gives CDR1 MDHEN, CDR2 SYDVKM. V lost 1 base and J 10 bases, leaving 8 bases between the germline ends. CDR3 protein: CASSLSGNSPLHF. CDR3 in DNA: TGTGCCAGCAGTTTATCTGGAAACTCACCCCTCCACTTT.

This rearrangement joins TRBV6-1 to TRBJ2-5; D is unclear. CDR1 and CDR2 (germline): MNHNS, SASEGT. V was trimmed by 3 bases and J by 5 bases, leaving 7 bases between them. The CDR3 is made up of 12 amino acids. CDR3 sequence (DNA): TGTGCCAGCAGTGAGTTCGGGGAGACCCAGTACTTC. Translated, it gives CASSEFGETQYF.

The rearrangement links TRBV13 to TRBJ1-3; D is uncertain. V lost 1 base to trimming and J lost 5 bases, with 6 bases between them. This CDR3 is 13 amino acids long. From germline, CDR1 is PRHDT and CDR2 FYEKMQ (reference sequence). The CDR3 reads CASSLEQRNTIYF. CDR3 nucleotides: TGTGCCAGCAGCTTAGAACAGAGAAACACCATATATTTT.

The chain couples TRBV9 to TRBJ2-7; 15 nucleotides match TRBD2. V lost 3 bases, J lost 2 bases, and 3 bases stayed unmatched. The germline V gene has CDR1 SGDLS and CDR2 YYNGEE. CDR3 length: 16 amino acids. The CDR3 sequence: CASSAGLAGGPYEQYF. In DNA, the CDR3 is TGTGCCAGCAGCGCCGGACTAGCGGGAGGGCCCTACGAGCAGTACTTC.

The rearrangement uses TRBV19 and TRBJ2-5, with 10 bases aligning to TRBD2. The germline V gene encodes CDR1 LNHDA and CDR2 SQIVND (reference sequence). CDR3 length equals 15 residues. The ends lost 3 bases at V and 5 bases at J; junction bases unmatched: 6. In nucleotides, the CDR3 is TGTGCCAGTAGTATGGGAAGCGGGAGGGCCGAGACCCAGTACTTC. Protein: CASSMGSGRAETQYF.

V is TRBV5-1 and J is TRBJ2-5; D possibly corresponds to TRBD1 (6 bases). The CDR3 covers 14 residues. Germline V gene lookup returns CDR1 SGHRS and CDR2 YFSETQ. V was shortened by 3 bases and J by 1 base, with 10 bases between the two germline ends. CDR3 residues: CASSSDSFQETQYF. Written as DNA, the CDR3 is TGCGCCAGCAGCTCGGACAGCTTCCAAGAGACCCAGTACTTC.

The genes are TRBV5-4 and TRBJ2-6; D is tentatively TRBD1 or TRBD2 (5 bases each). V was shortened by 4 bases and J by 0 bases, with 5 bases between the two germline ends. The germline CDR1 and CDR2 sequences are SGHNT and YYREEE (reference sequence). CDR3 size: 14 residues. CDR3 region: CASSGGSGANVLTF. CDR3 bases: TGTGCCAGCAGCGGGGGCTCTGGGGCCAACGTCCTGACTTTC.

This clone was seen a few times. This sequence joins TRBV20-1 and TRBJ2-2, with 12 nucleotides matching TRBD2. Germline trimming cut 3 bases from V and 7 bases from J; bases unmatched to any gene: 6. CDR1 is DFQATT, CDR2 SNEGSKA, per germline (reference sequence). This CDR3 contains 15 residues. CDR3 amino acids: CSASSASGRVGELFF. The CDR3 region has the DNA TGCAGTGCTAGTTCGGCTAGCGGGAGGGTCGGGGAGCTGTTTTTT.

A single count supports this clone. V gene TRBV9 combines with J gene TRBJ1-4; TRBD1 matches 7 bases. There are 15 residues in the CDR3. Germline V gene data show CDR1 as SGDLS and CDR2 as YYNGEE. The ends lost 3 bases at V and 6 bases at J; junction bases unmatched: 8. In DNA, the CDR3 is TGTGCCAGCAGCGCCACAGGGGCGACTCATGAAAAACTGTTTTTT. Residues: CASSATGATHEKLFF.

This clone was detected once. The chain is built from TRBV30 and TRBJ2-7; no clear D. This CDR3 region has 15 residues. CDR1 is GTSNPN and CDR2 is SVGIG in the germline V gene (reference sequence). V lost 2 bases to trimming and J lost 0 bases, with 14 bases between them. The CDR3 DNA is TGTGCCTGGAGTCCTCAAGGTAGGAGCTCCTACGAGCAGTACTTC. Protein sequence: CAWSPQGRSSYEQYF.

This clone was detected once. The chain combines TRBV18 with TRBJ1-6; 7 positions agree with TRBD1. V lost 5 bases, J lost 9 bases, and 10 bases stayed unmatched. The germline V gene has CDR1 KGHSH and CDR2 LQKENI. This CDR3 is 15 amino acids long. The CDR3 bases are TGTGCCAGCTCAGCAAAGACAGGGACCTCTTCACCCCTCCACTTT. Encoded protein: CASSAKTGTSSPLHF.

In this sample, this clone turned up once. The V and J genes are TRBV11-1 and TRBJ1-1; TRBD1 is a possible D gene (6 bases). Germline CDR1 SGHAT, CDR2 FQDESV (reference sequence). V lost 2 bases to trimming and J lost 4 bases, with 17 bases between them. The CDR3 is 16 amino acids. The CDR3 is CASSLRGGSLPTEAFF. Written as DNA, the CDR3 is TGTGCCAGCAGCTTAAGGGGGGGATCCCTACCCACTGAAGCTTTCTTT.

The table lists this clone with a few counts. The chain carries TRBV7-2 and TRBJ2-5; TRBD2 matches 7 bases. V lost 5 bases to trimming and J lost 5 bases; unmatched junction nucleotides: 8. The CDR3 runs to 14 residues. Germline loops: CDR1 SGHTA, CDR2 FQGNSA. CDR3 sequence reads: CASSRGSPRETQYF. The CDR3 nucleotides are TGTGCCAGCAGCCGCGGGAGCCCGAGGGAGACCCAGTACTTC.